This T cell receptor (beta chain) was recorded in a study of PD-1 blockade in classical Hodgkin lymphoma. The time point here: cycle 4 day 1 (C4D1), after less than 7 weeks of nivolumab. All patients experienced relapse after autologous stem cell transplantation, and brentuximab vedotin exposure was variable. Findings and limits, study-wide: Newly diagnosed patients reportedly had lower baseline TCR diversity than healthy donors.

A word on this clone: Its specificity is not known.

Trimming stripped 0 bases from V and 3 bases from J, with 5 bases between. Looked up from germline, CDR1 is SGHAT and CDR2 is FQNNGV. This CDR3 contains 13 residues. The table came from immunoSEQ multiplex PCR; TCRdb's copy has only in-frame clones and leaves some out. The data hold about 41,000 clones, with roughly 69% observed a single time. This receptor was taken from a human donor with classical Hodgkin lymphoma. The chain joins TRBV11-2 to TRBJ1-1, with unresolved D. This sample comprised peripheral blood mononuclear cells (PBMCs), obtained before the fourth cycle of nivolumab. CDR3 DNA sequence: TGTGCCAGCAGCTTAGATCCGTACACTGAAGCTTTCTTT. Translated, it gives CASSLDPYTEAFF.